This TCR beta chain appears in the sequencing data of a study of shared clonotypes between healthy human individuals. CD45RO-negative, CCR7-positively selected cells formed the naive CD8 fraction, excluding terminally differentiated effector memory CD45RA+ cells. The healthy adult donors were HIV-negative and reported no recent acute infections or vaccinations. Donors were Caucasian adults residing in Nashville, Tennessee, USA. On this clone itself: The antigen is unknown. This sample also contains other DNA sequences that code for the same CDR3.

Profiling relied on immunoSEQ multiplex PCR, and the TCRdb table lists in-frame clones only, not all of them. The sample gives some 2,000,000 clones, approximately 95% of which show up once; roughly 1% is in the top ten. General observations from the study: When compared with the clonotypes that were shared by all four sorted-subset donors, the non-shared clonotypes turned out to have lower generation probabilities.

The clonotype originates from a man between 18 and 35 years old in good health. What was sequenced was naive CD8+ T cells sorted from blood.

The CDR3 protein is CASSLGRAYEQYF. The CDR3 DNA is TGCGCCAGCAGCTTAGGTAGAGCCTACGAGCAGTACTTC. The chain recombines TRBV5-1 with TRBJ2-7; D is unresolved. The V and J ends lost 2 bases and 2 bases respectively, with 8 bases between them. The CDR3 is 13 amino acids. Per germline, CDR1 SGHRS and CDR2 YFSETQ.